Here is one T cell receptor (beta chain) with its context. The CDR3 loop spans 16 amino acids. CDR1 and CDR2 (germline): SGHRS, YFSETQ. cDNA was made in eight separate reactions per sample. TCRdb reprocessed the 5' RACE reads and keeps a single row for each CDR3 protein, giving no DNA. With tens of thousands of distinct CDR3 sequences in the sample, the ten largest clones hold less than 6.5%. This specimen comes from a study of monozygotic twins with inflammatory bowel disease. This sequence was found in a human donor with ulcerative colitis or Crohn's disease, or a healthy co-twin of an affected twin (not recorded which). The chain joins TRBV5-1 to TRBJ2-1; the TRBD2 assignment by TCRdb is unverifiable without DNA. Sample: blood. CDR3 sequence reads: CASSFLGLAESNEQFF.